This entry lists 19 T cell receptor beta chains sequenced from one sample in a study of vaccination effects on CD4 cells after COVID-19. The method was immunoSEQ multiplex PCR; TCRdb's version includes in-frame clones alone and lacks a portion of them. Found here are tens of thousands of clones, nearly 75% of them singletons; the top ten hold approximately 15%. Sequencing followed a ViraFEST assay step that expanded antigen-specific CD4+ T cells with viral peptide pools. Culture lasted approximately 10 days before CD4+ T cell isolation. Two-dose vaccination with either BNT162b2 or mRNA-1273 was given to the participants. For these receptors, no antigen is known. The input for sequencing was CD4+ T cells from PBMCs cultured with HCoV-OC43 spike peptides, taken after COVID-19 vaccination. Noted subset: HCoV-OC43 spike overlapping peptide pool stimulation. The receptors were gathered from a human donor who received a COVID-19 vaccine.

The CDR3 DNA is TGTGCCAGCAGCCGCAGTGTTGCGGAGACCCAGTACTTC. The encoded protein is CASSRSVAETQYF. J is TRBJ2-5 and V is TRBV5-8; D is uncertain. CDR1 SGHTS and CDR2 YDEGEE come from the germline V gene. This CDR3 region has 13 residues. Trimming pared 4 bases from V and 5 bases from J, leaving 12 bases between.

The V call is TRBV3-1 (or the pseudogene TRBV3-2), the J call TRBJ2-5; 7 nucleotides match TRBD1. CDR3 length equals 17 residues. V gave up 5 bases and J gave up 5 bases; unmatched junction bases: 17. Germline V CDR1 and CDR2: LGHDT, YNNKEL (reference sequence). CDR3 loop: CASSSKYGRGSSETQYF. In DNA, the CDR3 is TGTGCCAGCAGCTCCAAGTACGGCAGGGGGTCTTCGGAGACCCAGTACTTC.

The chain couples TRBV5-1 to TRBJ2-7, with D possibly being TRBD1 (5 bases). Germline V gives CDR1 SGHRS, CDR2 YFSETQ. There are 14 residues in the CDR3. The V gene lost 0 bases and the J gene lost 0 bases, with 7 bases spanning the gap. The CDR3, as DNA: TGCGCCAGCAGCTTGGGGACACCCTCCTACGAGCAGTACTTC. Encoded protein: CASSLGTPSYEQYF.

The chain recombines TRBV24-1 with TRBJ2-2; D unresolved. The CDR3 runs to 14 residues. Germline CDR1 KGHDR, CDR2 SFDVKD. Deletions cut 6 bases from V and 0 bases from J, with 7 bases between. CDR3 nucleotides: TGTGCCACCAGTCCGCGATCGAACACCGGGGAGCTGTTTTTT. It encodes CATSPRSNTGELFF.

The genes are TRBV10-2 and TRBJ2-7; 9 nucleotides align to TRBD2. Trimming took 8 bases from V and 10 from J; bases not matched to a gene: 9. Germline V gives CDR1 WSHSY, CDR2 SAAADI. The CDR3 has 12 amino acids. The CDR3 here is CASGESSGTQYF. CDR3 DNA: TGCGCCAGCGGGGAGTCTAGCGGGACTCAGTACTTC.

The chain carries TRBV9 and TRBJ2-3, with 13 bases lining up with TRBD2. Germline V gene lookup returns CDR1 SGDLS and CDR2 YYNGEE. The CDR3 is made up of 17 amino acids. V gave up 0 bases and J gave up 4 bases; unmatched junction bases: 5. CDR3 amino acids: CASSVELAGGAPDTQYF. The DNA for the CDR3 is TGTGCCAGCAGCGTAGAACTAGCGGGGGGGGCCCCAGATACGCAGTATTTT.

The chain has TRBV13 and TRBJ1-3; D is unresolved. Germline V gene data show CDR1 as PRHDT and CDR2 as FYEKMQ (reference sequence). Trimming pared 3 bases from V and 6 bases from J, leaving 3 bases between. This CDR3 has 11 residues. CDR3 region: CASSLLNTIYF. For the CDR3, the DNA is TGTGCCAGCAGCTTGCTAAACACCATATATTTT.

In this sample, this clone turned up a few times. This chain links TRBV2 with TRBJ2-7, with TRBD1 matching over 8 bases. Germline assignment: CDR1 SNHLY and CDR2 FYNNEI. CDR3 length equals 14 residues. Unmatched junction bases numbered 9, after V lost 7 bases and J lost 4 bases. The CDR3 nucleotides read TGTGCCAGCACCCTTGACAGGGGTAGGTACGAGCAGTACTTC. This gives the protein CASTLDRGRYEQYF.

The chain links TRBV11-2 to TRBJ1-1, with D perhaps matching TRBD1 (5 bases). Trimming took off 5 bases at V and 0 bases at J, with 16 bases between the two ends. The CDR3 sequence is 16 residues long. The germline CDR1 and CDR2 sequences are SGHAT and FQNNGV. The CDR3 coding sequence is TGTGCCAGCAGCCCTACCACAGGACTCATGAACACTGAAGCTTTCTTT. This gives the protein CASSPTTGLMNTEAFF.

This clone showed up just a few times. CDR3 in amino acids: CASSQGDSGGRNEQFF. CDR3 bases: TGCGCCAGCAGCCAAGGAGATAGCGGGGGTAGGAATGAGCAGTTCTTC. The chain combines TRBV4-1 with TRBJ2-1; TRBD2 matches 9 bases. V was pared by 1 base and J by 7 bases, with 8 bases of the junction left unmatched. In germline, CDR1 is MGHRA, CDR2 YSYEKL. CDR3 size: 16 residues.

The rearrangement joins TRBV6-4 to TRBJ2-3; D gene unclear. The CDR3 length is 15 residues. Germline CDR1 MRHNA, CDR2 SNTAGT. Between the trimmed V and J ends, which lost 2 bases and 4 bases, there was a span of 13 bases. The CDR3 DNA is TGTGCCAGCAGTGACAGGGATATCGGCGCAGATACGCAGTATTTT. It encodes CASSDRDIGADTQYF.

The V call is TRBV7-9, the J call TRBJ2-5; TRBD2 matches at 8 bases. The CDR3 covers 14 residues. Germline V lookup: CDR1 SEHNR, CDR2 FQNEAQ (reference sequence). V dropped 4 bases and J dropped 6; count of bases not matched to a gene: 7. This CDR3 is CASSSGTSTKTQYF. The CDR3 nucleotides read TGTGCCAGCAGCTCCGGGACTAGTACAAAGACCCAGTACTTC. Full variable domain (outside the CDR3, taken from reference TRBV7-9 and TRBJ2-5): DTGVSQNPRHKITKRGQNVTFRCDPISEHNRLYWYRQTLGQGPEFLTYFQNEAQLEKSRLLSDRFSAERPKGSFSTLEIQRTEQGDSAMYLCASSSGTSTKTQYFGPGTRLLVL.

This clone is classed as medium-sized. The chain combines TRBV6-5 with TRBJ2-5; TRBD2 is a possible D gene (6 bases). Germline CDR1 and CDR2: MNHEY and SVGAGI. Trimming cost V 6 bases and J 2 bases, with 16 bases left between them. The CDR3 length is 15 residues. CDR3 residues: CASSLNGRGQETQYF. CDR3 in DNA: TGTGCCAGCAGCCTTAACGGGAGAGGTCAAGAGACCCAGTACTTC.

This chain links TRBV18 with TRBJ1-2; D gene unclear. CDR1 is KGHSH and CDR2 is LQKENI in the germline V gene. V was clipped by 4 bases and J by 0 bases, with 12 bases between them. The length of the CDR3 is 15 residues. CDR3 sequence (DNA): TGTGCCAGCTCACAATCGGCGTTAGCTAACTATGGCTACACCTTC. This codes for CASSQSALANYGYTF.

This sequence joins TRBV10-1 and TRBJ1-2; no reliable D call. The CDR3 loop spans 15 amino acids. Trimming cost V 0 bases and J 2 bases, with 10 bases left between them. The V gene's germline CDR1 is WNHNN and CDR2 SYGVQD (reference sequence). CDR3 sequence reads: CASSESSGSNYGYTF. In DNA form, the CDR3 reads TGCGCCAGCAGTGAGTCGTCCGGCAGCAACTATGGCTACACCTTC.

This clone appeared a few times. The chain employs TRBV4-1 and TRBJ1-5, with 9 bases identical to TRBD1. This CDR3 spans 15 amino acids. V lost 1 base, J lost 4 bases, and 2 bases stayed unmatched. Per germline, CDR1 MGHRA and CDR2 YSYEKL. CDR3 region: CASSQGGTGNQPQHF. The CDR3 nucleotides are TGCGCCAGCAGCCAAGGCGGGACAGGGAATCAGCCCCAGCATTTT.

V is TRBV9 and J is TRBJ2-7; D perhaps matches TRBD2 (6 bases). Trimming took 0 bases from V and 3 from J, leaving 13 bases between them. Germline CDR1 is SGDLS and CDR2 is YYNGEE. The CDR3 runs 15 residues. In DNA form, the CDR3 reads TGTGCCAGCAGCGTAGCTGGGGGGTATTTCTACGAGCAGTACTTC. Translated, it gives CASSVAGGYFYEQYF.

The chain has TRBV5-6 and TRBJ2-3; TRBD2 agrees at 9 bases. V trimming: 0 bases; J trimming: 3 bases; junction bases outside the gene matches: 2. From germline, CDR1 is SGHDT and CDR2 YYEEEE. This CDR3 comprises 15 residues. The CDR3 nucleotides are TGTGCCAGCAGCTTGGCGCTAGCGGGGACAGATACGCAGTATTTT. It codes for CASSLALAGTDTQYF. Full variable domain (rest looked up from reference TRBV5-6 and TRBJ2-3): DAGVTQSPTHLIKTRGQQVTLRCSPKSGHDTVSWYQQALGQGPQFIFQYYEEEERQRGNFPDRFSGHQFPNYSSELNVNALLLGDSALYLCASSLALAGTDTQYFGPGTRLTVL.

The V and J genes are TRBV5-1 and TRBJ2-1; the D is unclear. Between the trimmed V and J ends, which lost 2 bases and 4 bases, there was a span of 7 bases. Germline values: CDR1 SGHRS, CDR2 YFSETQ. The CDR3 extends over 13 amino acids. The CDR3 here is CASSLSAYNEQFF. CDR3 sequence (DNA): TGCGCCAGCAGCTTATCCGCATACAATGAGCAGTTCTTC.